This T cell receptor beta chain was identified in a study of identical twins. Template switching, a step in the protocol, added a universal primer site, and cDNA carried unique molecular identifiers. TCRdb called the 5' RACE reads again in MiXCR, with one record for every CDR3 protein. The table lists around 100,000 distinct CDR3 sequences, less than 6.5% of them singletons, with over 9.5% in the top ten. Between the trimmed V and J ends, which lost 8 bases and 2 bases, there was a span of 15 bases. Germline CDR1 is LNHDA and CDR2 is SQIVND (reference sequence). This CDR3 comprises 14 residues. The origin of this receptor is a woman aged 45-59 years in good health. Material: memory T cells sorted from blood. This rearrangement joins TRBV19 to TRBJ1-2, with a tentative D call TRBD1 (5 bases). CDR3 coding DNA: TGTGCCAGTGCTAGGGACGGCCAAAACTATGGCTACACCTTC. Residues: CASARDGQNYGYTF.